Listed below are T cell receptor beta chains from one sample, sequenced in a study of blood T cell repertoires in COVID-19. Profiling relied on immunoSEQ multiplex PCR, and the TCRdb table lists in-frame clones only, not all of them. The table shows 140,000 to 150,000 clones, with 79% occurring only once. The sequenced sample was peripheral blood. The receptors come from a man in his fifties with active or convalescent COVID-19. Each CDR3 is given without its conserved first and last residue. Each record gives: CDR3 protein, J gene, D gene, V gene. A D gene is named only where the DNA matches it firmly.

cdr3_aa: AWSVYRVNGELF; j_call: TRBJ2-2; d_call: NA; v_call: TRBV30
cdr3_aa: ASRRTGLDTDTQY; j_call: TRBJ2-3; d_call: TRBD1; v_call: TRBV6-5
cdr3_aa: ASSSGTTGGEYGYT; j_call: TRBJ1-2; d_call: TRBD1; v_call: TRBV7-2
cdr3_aa: SGSGSTDTQY; j_call: TRBJ2-3; d_call: TRBD2; v_call: TRBV29-1
cdr3_aa: ASRRQRPTDTQY; j_call: TRBJ2-3; d_call: NA; v_call: TRBV27
cdr3_aa: ASRRANNSPLH; j_call: TRBJ1-6; d_call: NA; v_call: TRBV12-3/TRBV12-4
cdr3_aa: ASSVEARRQGGSGANVLT; j_call: TRBJ2-6; d_call: NA; v_call: TRBV9
cdr3_aa: ASSNTAGRGNQPQH; j_call: TRBJ1-5; d_call: NA; v_call: TRBV5-4
cdr3_aa: ASSLTGGMANEKLF; j_call: TRBJ1-4; d_call: TRBD1; v_call: TRBV7-9
cdr3_aa: ASSSGTGRQPQH; j_call: TRBJ1-5; d_call: TRBD1; v_call: TRBV7-6
cdr3_aa: ASSLEGDYNEQF; j_call: TRBJ2-1; d_call: NA; v_call: TRBV5-1
cdr3_aa: ATSRSGGTNEKLF; j_call: TRBJ1-4; d_call: NA; v_call: TRBV15
cdr3_aa: ASSQRLAGGSEDTQY; j_call: TRBJ2-3; d_call: TRBD2; v_call: TRBV4-2
cdr3_aa: ASRSGRAYNEQF; j_call: TRBJ2-1; d_call: TRBD2; v_call: TRBV6-5
cdr3_aa: ASSVDSGTTDTQY; j_call: TRBJ2-3; d_call: NA; v_call: TRBV9
cdr3_aa: AISEGLSETQY; j_call: TRBJ2-5; d_call: NA; v_call: TRBV10-3
cdr3_aa: ASSSGLALGDTQY; j_call: TRBJ2-3; d_call: TRBD2; v_call: TRBV7-9
cdr3_aa: SVVEQFNQPQH; j_call: TRBJ1-5; d_call: NA; v_call: TRBV29-1
cdr3_aa: ASRAGQISGNTIY; j_call: TRBJ1-3; d_call: TRBD1; v_call: TRBV28
cdr3_aa: ASSPVPGGYT; j_call: TRBJ1-2; d_call: NA; v_call: TRBV11-2
cdr3_aa: SVEVGQPYEQY; j_call: TRBJ2-7; d_call: TRBD1; v_call: TRBV29-1
cdr3_aa: ASSLELAGAYEQY; j_call: TRBJ2-7; d_call: TRBD2; v_call: TRBV7-8
cdr3_aa: ASSARTGDTGELF; j_call: TRBJ2-2; d_call: TRBD1; v_call: TRBV5-1
cdr3_aa: ASEGQGLGEQY; j_call: TRBJ2-7; d_call: TRBD1; v_call: TRBV28
cdr3_aa: ASNLEGLGEQY; j_call: TRBJ2-7; d_call: NA; v_call: TRBV9
cdr3_aa: ASRAGASHEQF; j_call: TRBJ2-1; d_call: NA; v_call: TRBV6-4
cdr3_aa: ATSRDHRGLASHNEQF; j_call: TRBJ2-1; d_call: NA; v_call: TRBV15
cdr3_aa: ASSTPGLAGSWAYEQY; j_call: TRBJ2-7; d_call: TRBD2; v_call: TRBV5-4
cdr3_aa: ASSESLGTGEGEQY; j_call: TRBJ2-7; d_call: TRBD1; v_call: TRBV25-1
cdr3_aa: ASRGTGGSEQY; j_call: TRBJ2-7; d_call: TRBD1; v_call: TRBV12-3/TRBV12-4
cdr3_aa: ATSRQGGSYT; j_call: TRBJ1-2; d_call: TRBD1; v_call: TRBV15
cdr3_aa: ATSDQTGGSGYT; j_call: TRBJ1-2; d_call: TRBD1; v_call: TRBV24-1
cdr3_aa: ASSQDDRLGGDTQY; j_call: TRBJ2-3; d_call: TRBD2; v_call: TRBV4-1
cdr3_aa: ASSFSAVGGTEAF; j_call: TRBJ1-1; d_call: NA; v_call: TRBV11-2
cdr3_aa: ASSLVVTSGGQPQH; j_call: TRBJ1-5; d_call: NA; v_call: TRBV28
cdr3_aa: ASSSGTSGRLLVTEQF; j_call: TRBJ2-1; d_call: TRBD2; v_call: TRBV7-6
cdr3_aa: ASSLGQGGNQPQH; j_call: TRBJ1-5; d_call: TRBD1; v_call: TRBV5-8
cdr3_aa: ASSPDMAPLRDRGGNQPQH; j_call: TRBJ1-5; d_call: TRBD1; v_call: TRBV7-3
cdr3_aa: ASSEMGGHEQY; j_call: TRBJ2-7; d_call: NA; v_call: TRBV2
cdr3_aa: ASSLPGGIIDEQF; j_call: TRBJ2-1; d_call: TRBD2; v_call: TRBV28
cdr3_aa: ASSQGLAGPRADTQY; j_call: TRBJ2-3; d_call: TRBD2; v_call: TRBV4-1
cdr3_aa: ASSPSRGFNSPLH; j_call: TRBJ1-6; d_call: NA; v_call: TRBV11-2
cdr3_aa: ASSASPGTANTGELF; j_call: TRBJ2-2; d_call: TRBD1; v_call: TRBV9
cdr3_aa: ASGNEGALYGYT; j_call: TRBJ1-2; d_call: TRBD1; v_call: TRBV6-5
cdr3_aa: ASSLTGAMNTEAF; j_call: TRBJ1-1; d_call: TRBD1; v_call: TRBV28
cdr3_aa: ASGLGTGSYNEQF; j_call: TRBJ2-1; d_call: TRBD1; v_call: TRBV12-5